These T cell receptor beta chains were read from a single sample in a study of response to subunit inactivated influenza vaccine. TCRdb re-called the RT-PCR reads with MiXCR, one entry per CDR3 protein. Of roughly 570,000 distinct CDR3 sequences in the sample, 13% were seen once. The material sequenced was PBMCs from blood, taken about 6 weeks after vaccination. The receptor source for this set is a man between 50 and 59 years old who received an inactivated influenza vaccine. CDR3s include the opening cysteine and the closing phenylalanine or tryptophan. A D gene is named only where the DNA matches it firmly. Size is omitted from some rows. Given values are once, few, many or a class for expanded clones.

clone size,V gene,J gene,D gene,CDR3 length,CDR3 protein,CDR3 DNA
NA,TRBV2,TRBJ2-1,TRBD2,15,CASRQGLAGVYEQFF,TGTGCCAGCAGGCAAGGACTAGCGGGAGTCTATGAGCAGTTCTTC
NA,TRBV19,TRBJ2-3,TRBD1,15,CASSTTRQGRDTQYF,TGTGCCAGTAGTACCACCCGACAGGGTAGGGATACGCAGTATTTT
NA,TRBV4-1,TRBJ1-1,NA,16,CASSQGIVRGNTEAFF,TGCGCCAGCAGCCAAGGGATAGTTAGAGGGAACACTGAAGCTTTCTTT
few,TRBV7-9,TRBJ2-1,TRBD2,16,CASSPKLAGGRNEQFF,TGTGCCAGCAGCCCCAAGCTAGCGGGAGGGCGTAATGAGCAGTTCTTC
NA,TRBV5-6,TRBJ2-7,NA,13,CASSLRAAYEQYF,TGTGCCAGCAGCTTGCGGGCAGCCTACGAGCAGTACTTC
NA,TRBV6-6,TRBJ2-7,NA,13,CASSYGVLPEQYF,TGTGCCAGCAGTTACGGCGTGCTACCCGAGCAGTACTTC
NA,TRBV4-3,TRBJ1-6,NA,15,CASSQAWDWNSPLHF,TGCGCCAGCAGCCAAGCGTGGGACTGGAATTCACCCCTCCACTTT
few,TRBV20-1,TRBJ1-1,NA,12,CSVRGVNTEAFF,TGCAGTGTCCGGGGGGTGAACACTGAAGCTTTCTTT
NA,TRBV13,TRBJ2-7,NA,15,CASSLGGKGVWEQYF,TGTGCCAGCAGCTTAGGAGGGAAGGGGGTCTGGGAGCAGTACTTC
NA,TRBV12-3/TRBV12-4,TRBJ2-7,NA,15,CASSLVGPPLGEQYF,TGTGCCAGCAGTTTAGTAGGCCCGCCACTGGGGGAGCAGTACTTC
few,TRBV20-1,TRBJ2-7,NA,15,CSADQDWQEPHEQYF,TGCAGTGCCGATCAGGACTGGCAGGAGCCCCACGAGCAGTACTTC
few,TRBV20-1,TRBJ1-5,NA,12,CSARDFRDMEHF,TGCAGTGCTAGAGATTTTCGGGACATGGAGCATTTT
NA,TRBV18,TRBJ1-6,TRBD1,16,CASSPGTGGTNSPLHF,TGTGCCAGCTCACCAGGGACAGGGGGCACCAATTCACCCCTCCACTTT
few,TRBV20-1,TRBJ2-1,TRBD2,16,CSAPRDTGGNYNEQFF,TGCAGTGCGCCCCGGGATACGGGGGGAAACTACAATGAGCAGTTCTTC
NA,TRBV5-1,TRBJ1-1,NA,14,CASSLARDYTEAFF,TGCGCCAGCAGCTTGGCCAGGGATTACACTGAAGCTTTCTTT
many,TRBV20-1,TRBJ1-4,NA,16,CSARDLPGRSNEKLFF,TGCAGTGCTAGAGATCTTCCGGGACGTTCTAATGAAAAACTGTTTTTT
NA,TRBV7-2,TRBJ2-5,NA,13,CASNRGGPETQYF,TGTGCCAGCAACCGTGGGGGGCCCGAGACCCAGTACTTC
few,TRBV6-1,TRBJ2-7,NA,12,CASSNPNYEQYF,TGTGCCAGCAGTAATCCCAACTACGAGCAGTACTTC
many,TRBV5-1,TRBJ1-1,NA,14,CASSLGPGNTEAFF,TGCGCCAGCAGCTTGGGTCCTGGGAACACTGAAGCTTTCTTT
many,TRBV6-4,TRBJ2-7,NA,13,CASSVSSSYEQYF,TGTGCCAGCAGTGTAAGTTCCTCCTACGAGCAGTACTTC
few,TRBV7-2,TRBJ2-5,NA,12,CASSLETGDKYF,TGTGCCAGCAGCTTAGAGACCGGCGACAAGTACTTC
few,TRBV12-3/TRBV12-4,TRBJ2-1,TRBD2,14,CASGGGTSSDEQFF,TGTGCCAGCGGGGGGGGGACTAGCAGCGATGAGCAGTTCTTC